This TCR beta chain was documented in a study of T cell responses to AZD1222 COVID-19 vaccine. On this clone itself: The antigen is undetermined.

The study's findings and limits: Epitopes outside B.1.351 and B.1.1.7 mutated regions reportedly drew nearly half of spike TCRs. Spike-specific TCR repertoires showed rising breadth and depth after two AZD1222 doses.

Germline CDR1 and CDR2: SGHTS and YDEGEE. This CDR3 contains 15 residues. Deletions cut 1 base from V and 8 bases from J, with 16 bases between. Using immunoSEQ multiplex PCR, the repertoire was profiled, and TCRdb retains in-frame clones only, with some absent. The table records about 110,000 clones, approximately 88% of them present only once. V and J are TRBV5-8 and TRBJ2-1; no reliable D call. The sample in question was peripheral blood, obtained on day 0 of AZD1222 vaccination. The TCR sequence derives from an adult in good health. Written as DNA, the CDR3 is TGTGCCAGCAGCTTGTATTCTCGAGGTAACCATGAGCAGTTCTTC. Translation gives CASSLYSRGNHEQFF.